The entry that follows covers one T cell receptor beta chain sequence. Its antigen remains unknown. TCRdb reanalysed the multiplex PCR reads using MiXCR and keeps one entry per CDR3 protein. The data contain fewer than 30,000 distinct CDR3 sequences, about 70% of them singletons. These data are taken from a study of breast tumors, draining lymph nodes, adjacent tissues. Trimming took off 1 base at V and 6 bases at J, with 15 bases between the two ends. The length of the CDR3 is 15 residues. Germline lookup yields CDR1 SGHRS and CDR2 YFSETQ. Overall study findings and caveats: Tumor TCR diversity was below lymph nodes but above nontumor tissue. Luminal-like breast cancer showed significantly higher tumor–nontumor repertoire similarity than basal-like. Most tumor T cells seemingly derive from lymph node, then expand in tumor.

The rearrangement uses TRBV5-1 and TRBJ2-3, with D possibly matching TRBD1 (5 bases). Sequenced sample: tumor-adjacent breast tissue. This clonotype originated in a female donor with breast cancer. Some clones in this sample may be carry-over from other donors' samples. The CDR3 DNA sequence: TGCGCCAGCAGCTTGAGGGGCCCCTACGGGGATACGCAGTATTTT. The encoded protein is CASSLRGPYGDTQYF.